This record covers a single T cell receptor beta chain. Blood sampling took place at baseline, cycle 4 day 1, and cycle 7 day 1. This record belongs to a study of OX40 agonist ivuxolimab in advanced cancers. About the research overall: Patients' therapy was ivuxolimab, an antibody that acts as an agonist of OX40 (CD134).

Using immunoSEQ multiplex PCR, the repertoire was profiled, and TCRdb retains in-frame clones only, with some absent. The sample lists about 68,000 clones, approximately 81% occurring once. Sequences were derived from CD4+ or CD8+ T cells sorted from blood, sampled in a trial of the OX40 agonist ivuxolimab. The sequence was collected from an adult with an advanced solid tumor such as melanoma, head and neck, liver or kidney cancer.

CDR3 DNA sequence: TGCGCCAGCAGTCAACAGGGGGCCTATGGCTACACCTTC. Protein: CASSQQGAYGYTF. The chain joins TRBV5-1 to TRBJ1-2; 9 bases line up with TRBD1. The ends lost 5 bases at V and 4 bases at J; junction bases unmatched: 3. CDR1 is SGHRS, CDR2 YFSETQ, per germline. The CDR3 sequence is 13 residues long.